This T cell receptor (beta chain) came from a study of relationships among human T cell subsets. General observations from the study: Many CDR3s were shared across Th1, Th2 and regulatory subsets. Some CD4+CD8+ double-positive cells may remain after bead sorting.

Semiquantitative ARM-PCR amplified T cell receptor alpha and beta CDR3 regions from mRNA. In ARM-PCR, communal superprimers followed tagged nested gene-specific primers for exponential amplification. A single record per CDR3 protein comes from TCRdb applying MiXCR to the multiplex PCR reads. The repertoire consists of fewer than 15,000 distinct CDR3 sequences, with roughly 65% occurring once and the leading ten covering roughly 27%. This CDR3 has 12 residues. Germline assignment: CDR1 MNHEY and CDR2 SMNVEV (reference sequence). Trimming left V 3 bases short and J 8 bases short, with 5 bases between. The Th1 cells were the flow-through after CD25, CD56 and CD294 bead selections. Worth noting for this clonotype: Antigen unknown.

This sequence was found in a middle-aged man in good health. The sequenced sample consisted of CD4+ Th1 cells sorted from blood. The genes are TRBV27 and TRBJ1-6; D remains unclear. CDR3 nucleotide sequence: TGTGCCAGCAGTTTTCGGGATTCACCCCTCCACTTT. Translation gives CASSFRDSPLHF.